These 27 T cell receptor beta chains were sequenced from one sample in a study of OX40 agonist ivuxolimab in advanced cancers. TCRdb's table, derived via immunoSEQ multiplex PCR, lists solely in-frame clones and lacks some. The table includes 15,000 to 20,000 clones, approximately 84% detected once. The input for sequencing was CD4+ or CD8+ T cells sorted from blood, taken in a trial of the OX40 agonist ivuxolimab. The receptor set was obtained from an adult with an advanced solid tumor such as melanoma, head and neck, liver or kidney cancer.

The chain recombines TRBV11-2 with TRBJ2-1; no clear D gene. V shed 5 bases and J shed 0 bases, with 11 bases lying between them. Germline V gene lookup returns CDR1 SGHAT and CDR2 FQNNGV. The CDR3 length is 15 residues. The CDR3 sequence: CASSPTFDSYNEQFF. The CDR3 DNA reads TGTGCCAGCAGCCCGACTTTCGACTCCTACAATGAGCAGTTCTTC.

CDR3 protein: CASSQVRGSNQPQHF. DNA of the CDR3: TGTGCCAGCAGCCAAGTCAGGGGCAGCAATCAGCCCCAGCATTTT. The chain has TRBV4-2 and TRBJ1-5; tentatively, D is TRBD1 (6 bases). The germline CDR1 and CDR2 sequences are LGHNA and YNFKEQ. Trimming removed 1 base at V and 1 base at J, with 8 bases between. CDR3 length: 15 residues.

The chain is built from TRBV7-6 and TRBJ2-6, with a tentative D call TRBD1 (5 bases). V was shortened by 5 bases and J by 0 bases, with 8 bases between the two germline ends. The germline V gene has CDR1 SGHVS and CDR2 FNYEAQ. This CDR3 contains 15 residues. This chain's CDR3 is CASSTDSSGANVLTF. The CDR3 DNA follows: TGTGCCAGCAGCACCGACAGCTCTGGGGCCAACGTCCTGACTTTC.

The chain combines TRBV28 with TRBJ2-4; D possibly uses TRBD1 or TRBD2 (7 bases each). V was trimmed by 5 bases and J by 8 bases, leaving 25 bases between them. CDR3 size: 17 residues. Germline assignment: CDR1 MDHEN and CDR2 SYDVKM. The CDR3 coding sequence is TGTGCCAGCAGTCCCCTCGGGTTAGCGGGTAGGGGGCACATTCAGTACTTC. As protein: CASSPLGLAGRGHIQYF.

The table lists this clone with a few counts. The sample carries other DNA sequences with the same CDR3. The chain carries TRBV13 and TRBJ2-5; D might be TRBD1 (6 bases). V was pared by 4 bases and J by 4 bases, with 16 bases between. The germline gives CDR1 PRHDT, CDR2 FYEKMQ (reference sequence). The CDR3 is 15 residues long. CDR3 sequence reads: CASSSTGLVVETQYF. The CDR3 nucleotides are TGTGCCAGCAGCTCTACAGGGTTGGTAGTAGAGACCCAGTACTTC.

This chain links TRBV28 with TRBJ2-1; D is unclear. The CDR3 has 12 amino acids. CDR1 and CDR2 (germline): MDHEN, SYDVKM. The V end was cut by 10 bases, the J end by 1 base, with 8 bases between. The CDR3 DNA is TGTGCCACCGGACCTTCCTACAATGAGCAGTTCTTC. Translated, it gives CATGPSYNEQFF.

CDR3 DNA sequence: TGTGCCAGCAGCCCCAAGCTAGCGGGAGCCCAAGAGACCCAGTACTTC. This translates into CASSPKLAGAQETQYF. V is TRBV5-4 and J is TRBJ2-5; 10 bases agree with TRBD2. Germline CDR1 reads SGHNT; CDR2 reads YYREEE (reference sequence). The CDR3 consists of 16 residues. V was pared by 4 bases and J by 1 base, with 7 bases of the junction left unmatched.

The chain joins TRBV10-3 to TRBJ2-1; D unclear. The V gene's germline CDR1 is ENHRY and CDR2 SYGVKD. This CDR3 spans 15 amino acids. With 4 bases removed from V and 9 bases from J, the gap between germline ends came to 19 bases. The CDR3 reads CAISVLTPVSREQFF. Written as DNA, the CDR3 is TGTGCCATCAGTGTATTGACTCCCGTTTCCCGTGAGCAGTTCTTC.

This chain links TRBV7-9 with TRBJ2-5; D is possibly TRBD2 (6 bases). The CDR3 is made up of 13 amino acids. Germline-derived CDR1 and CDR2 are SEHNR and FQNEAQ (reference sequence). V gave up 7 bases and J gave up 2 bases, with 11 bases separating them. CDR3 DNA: TGTGCCAGCAATTGGAGGGAGCAAGAGACCCAGTACTTC. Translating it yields CASNWREQETQYF. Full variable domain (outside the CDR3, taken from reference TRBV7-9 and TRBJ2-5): DTGVSQNPRHKITKRGQNVTFRCDPISEHNRLYWYRQTLGQGPEFLTYFQNEAQLEKSRLLSDRFSAERPKGSFSTLEIQRTEQGDSAMYLCASNWREQETQYFGPGTRLLVL.

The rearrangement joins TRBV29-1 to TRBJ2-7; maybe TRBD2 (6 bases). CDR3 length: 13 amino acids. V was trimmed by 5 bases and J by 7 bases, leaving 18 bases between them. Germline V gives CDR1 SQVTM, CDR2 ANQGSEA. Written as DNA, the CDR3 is TGCAGCGTTTGTATCCCGGGTCGGGGGGAGCAGTACTTC. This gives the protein CSVCIPGRGEQYF.

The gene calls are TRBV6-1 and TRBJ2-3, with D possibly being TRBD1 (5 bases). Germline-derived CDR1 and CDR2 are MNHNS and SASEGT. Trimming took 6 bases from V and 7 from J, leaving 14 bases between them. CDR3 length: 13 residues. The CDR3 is CASSPTGVNTQYF. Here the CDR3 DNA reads TGTGCCAGCAGCCCCACAGGTGTCAATACGCAGTATTTT.

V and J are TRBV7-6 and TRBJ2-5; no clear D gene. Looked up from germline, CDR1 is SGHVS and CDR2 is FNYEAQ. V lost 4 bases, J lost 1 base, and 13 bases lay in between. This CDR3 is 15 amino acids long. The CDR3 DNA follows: TGTGCCAGCAGCTCTAGAAGAACAAGCCAAGAGACCCAGTACTTC. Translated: CASSSRRTSQETQYF. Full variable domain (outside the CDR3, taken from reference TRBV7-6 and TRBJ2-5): GAGVSQSPRYKVTKRGQDVALRCDPISGHVSLYWYRQALGQGPEFLTYFNYEAQQDKSGLPNDRFSAERPEGSISTLTIQRTEQRDSAMYRCASSSRRTSQETQYFGPGTRLLVL.

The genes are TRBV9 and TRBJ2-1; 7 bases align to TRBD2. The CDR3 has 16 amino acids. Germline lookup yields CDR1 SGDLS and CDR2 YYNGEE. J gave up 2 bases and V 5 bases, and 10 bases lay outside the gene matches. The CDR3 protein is CASSYTSAETYNEQFF. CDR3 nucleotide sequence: TGTGCCAGCAGTTACACTAGCGCCGAAACCTACAATGAGCAGTTCTTC.

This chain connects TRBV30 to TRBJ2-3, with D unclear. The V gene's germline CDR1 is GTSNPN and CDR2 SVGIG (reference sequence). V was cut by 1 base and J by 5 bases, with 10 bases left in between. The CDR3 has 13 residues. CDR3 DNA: TGTGCCTGGAGTGCCTTAACTCGAGATACGCAGTATTTT. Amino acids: CAWSALTRDTQYF.

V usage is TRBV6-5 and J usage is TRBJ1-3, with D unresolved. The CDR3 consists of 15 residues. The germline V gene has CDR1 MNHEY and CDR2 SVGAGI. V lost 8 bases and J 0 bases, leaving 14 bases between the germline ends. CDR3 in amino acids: CASVGRSISGNTIYF. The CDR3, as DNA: TGTGCCAGCGTTGGCAGATCCATCTCTGGAAACACCATATATTTT.

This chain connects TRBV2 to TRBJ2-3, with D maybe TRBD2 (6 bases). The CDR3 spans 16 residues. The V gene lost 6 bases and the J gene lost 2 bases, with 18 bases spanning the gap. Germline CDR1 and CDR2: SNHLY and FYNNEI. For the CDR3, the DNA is TGTGCCAGCAGCTACTCTGCGGGACCCTCCACAGATACGCAGTATTTT. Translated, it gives CASSYSAGPSTDTQYF.

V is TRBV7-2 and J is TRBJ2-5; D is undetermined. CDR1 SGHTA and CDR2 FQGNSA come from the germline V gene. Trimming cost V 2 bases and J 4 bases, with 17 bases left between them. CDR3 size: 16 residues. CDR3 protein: CASSLRRFALAETQYF. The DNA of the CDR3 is TGTGCCAGCAGCTTACGAAGATTTGCACTTGCAGAGACCCAGTACTTC.

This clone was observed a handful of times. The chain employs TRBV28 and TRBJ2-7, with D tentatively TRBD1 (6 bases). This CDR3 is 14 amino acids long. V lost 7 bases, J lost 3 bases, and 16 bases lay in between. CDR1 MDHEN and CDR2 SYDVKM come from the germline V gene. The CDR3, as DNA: TGTGCCAGCACCGCCCCCGGGACAATCTACGAGCAGTACTTC. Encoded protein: CASTAPGTIYEQYF.

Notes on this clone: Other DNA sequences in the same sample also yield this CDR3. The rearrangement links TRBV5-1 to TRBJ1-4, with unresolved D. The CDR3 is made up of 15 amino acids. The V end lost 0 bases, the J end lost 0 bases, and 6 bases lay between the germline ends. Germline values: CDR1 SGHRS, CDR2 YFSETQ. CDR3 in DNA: TGCGCCAGCAGCTTGGGGCAGACAACTAATGAAAAACTGTTTTTT. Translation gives CASSLGQTTNEKLFF.

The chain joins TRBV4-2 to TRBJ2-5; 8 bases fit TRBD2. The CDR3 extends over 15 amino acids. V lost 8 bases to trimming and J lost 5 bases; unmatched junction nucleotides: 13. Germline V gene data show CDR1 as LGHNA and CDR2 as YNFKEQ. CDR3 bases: TGTGCCAGCTCATCAACGGGAGGGCCTGGGGAGACCCAGTACTTC. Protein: CASSSTGGPGETQYF.

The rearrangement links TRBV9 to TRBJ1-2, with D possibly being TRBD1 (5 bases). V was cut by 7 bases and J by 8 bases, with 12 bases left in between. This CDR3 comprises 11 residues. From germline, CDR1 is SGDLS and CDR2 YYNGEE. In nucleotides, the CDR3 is TGTGCCAGCTGGGGCCTCTACGGCTACACCTTC. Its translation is CASWGLYGYTF.

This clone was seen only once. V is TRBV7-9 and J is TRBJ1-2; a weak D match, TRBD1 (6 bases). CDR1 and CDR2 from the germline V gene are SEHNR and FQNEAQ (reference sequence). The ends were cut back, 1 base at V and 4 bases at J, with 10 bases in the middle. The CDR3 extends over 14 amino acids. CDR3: CASSLDSTGYGYTF. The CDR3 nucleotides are TGTGCCAGCAGCTTAGACTCGACAGGCTATGGCTACACCTTC. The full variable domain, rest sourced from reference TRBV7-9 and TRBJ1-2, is DTGVSQNPRHKITKRGQNVTFRCDPISEHNRLYWYRQTLGQGPEFLTYFQNEAQLEKSRLLSDRFSAERPKGSFSTLEIQRTEQGDSAMYLCASSLDSTGYGYTFGSGTRLTVV.

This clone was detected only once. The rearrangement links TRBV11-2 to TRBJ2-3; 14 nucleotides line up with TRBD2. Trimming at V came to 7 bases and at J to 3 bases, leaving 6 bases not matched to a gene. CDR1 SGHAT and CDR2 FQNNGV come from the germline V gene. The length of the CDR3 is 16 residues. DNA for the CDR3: TGTGCCAGCACCCTCGGGACTAGCGGGAGAACAGATACGCAGTATTTT. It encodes CASTLGTSGRTDTQYF.

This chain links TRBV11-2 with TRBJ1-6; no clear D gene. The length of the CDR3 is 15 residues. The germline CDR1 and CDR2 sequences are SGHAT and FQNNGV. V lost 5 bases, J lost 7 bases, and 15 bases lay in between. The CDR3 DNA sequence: TGTGCCAGCAGCATACTAGGACGGGGAAATTCACCCCTCCACTTT. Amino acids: CASSILGRGNSPLHF.

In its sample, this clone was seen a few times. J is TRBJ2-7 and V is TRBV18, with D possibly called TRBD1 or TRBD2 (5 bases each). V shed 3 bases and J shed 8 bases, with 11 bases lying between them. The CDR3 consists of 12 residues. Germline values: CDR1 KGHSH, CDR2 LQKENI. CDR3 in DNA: TGTGCCAGCTCACCCACAGGACTGAAGCAGTACTTC. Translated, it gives CASSPTGLKQYF.

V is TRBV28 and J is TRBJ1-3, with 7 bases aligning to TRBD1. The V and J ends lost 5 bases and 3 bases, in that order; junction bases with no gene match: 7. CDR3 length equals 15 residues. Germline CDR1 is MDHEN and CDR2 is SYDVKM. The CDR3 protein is CASSLGGGFGNTIYF. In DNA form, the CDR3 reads TGTGCCAGCAGTCTCGGAGGGGGCTTTGGAAACACCATATATTTT.

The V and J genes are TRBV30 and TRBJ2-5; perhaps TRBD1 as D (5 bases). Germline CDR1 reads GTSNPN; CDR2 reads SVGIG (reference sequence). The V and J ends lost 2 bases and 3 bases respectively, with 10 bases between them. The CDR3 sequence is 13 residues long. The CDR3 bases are TGTGCCTGGAGTCTTAGACAGAAAGAGACCCAGTACTTC. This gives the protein CAWSLRQKETQYF.